The rows below give T cell receptor beta chains drawn from one sample of a study of cytomegalovirus exposure and HLA in healthy donors. Clones were read by immunoSEQ multiplex PCR, and TCRdb kept only the in-frame ones, dropping some. The table has around 180,000 clones, roughly 83% seen once; the top ten hold around 1.6%. The material sequenced was PBMCs. The receptors were sampled from a young woman in good health and CMV-seronegative. Both conserved end residues are part of each CDR3. D genes are given only for firm matches. For some rows the clone size is stated as once, few or many, or as a class when expanded; others skip it.

D gene	clone size	V gene	J gene	CDR3 DNA	CDR3 protein
TRBD1	-	TRBV5-1	TRBJ1-2	TGCGCCAGCAGCTTAACCATGACAGGGGGCGAGGACTATGGCTACACCTTC	CASSLTMTGGEDYGYTF
TRBD1	-	TRBV28	TRBJ2-7	TGTGCCAGCAGTTTCGGTTGGCCGGGACAGGGGGTAGGCGAGCAGTACTTC	CASSFGWPGQGVGEQYF
-	-	TRBV5-1	TRBJ1-1	TGCGCCAGCAGCTTGGAGGGGGTAGGGGGAGTCGGAGCGGCTGAAGCTTTCTTT	CASSLEGVGGVGAAEAFF
-	-	TRBV5-1	TRBJ1-6	TGCGCCAGCAGCTTGGGACAGGTGATAGGTTCACCCCTCCACTTT	CASSLGQVIGSPLHF
-	-	TRBV5-1	TRBJ1-3	TGCGCCAGCAGCTTGTCGCAGTCCTCTGGAAACACCATATATTTT	CASSLSQSSGNTIYF
-	-	TRBV10-2	TRBJ1-5	TGCGCCAGCAGTTTCGGTATTGGGGCAGCTAAGGGTCCCCAGCATTTT	CASSFGIGAAKGPQHF
-	once	TRBV7-8	TRBJ1-5	TGTGCCAGCAGCCTCTTCCGAACGAGTCGGCCCCAGCATTTT	CASSLFRTSRPQHF
TRBD1	-	TRBV27	TRBJ1-1	TGTGCCAGCAGTCCCCATCGGACAGGAAACACTGAAGCTTTCTTT	CASSPHRTGNTEAFF
-	-	TRBV10-3	TRBJ2-3	TGTGCCATCACCGACGTCGGCCAGGTCCCCACAGATACGCAGTATTTT	CAITDVGQVPTDTQYF
TRBD2	once	TRBV29-1	TRBJ2-2	TGCAGCGTTGAGGAGACTAGCGGGAGATGGACCGGGGAGCTGTTTTTT	CSVEETSGRWTGELFF
-	once	TRBV7-6	TRBJ1-1	TGTGCCAGCAGCTTAGCCTTTGAGGCTCGGCACACTGAAGCTTTCTTT	CASSLAFEARHTEAFF
-	-	TRBV7-6	TRBJ2-3	TGTGCCAGCAGCCCCAACCCCGGGGGACGCACAGATACGCAGTATTTT	CASSPNPGGRTDTQYF
TRBD1	-	TRBV19	TRBJ1-5	TGTGCCAGTAGCGTGGACAGGCCTAATCAGCCCCAGCATTTT	CASSVDRPNQPQHF
-	-	TRBV5-1	TRBJ1-1	TGCGCCAGCAGCACCCCCGACAGGAACACTGAAGCTTTCTTT	CASSTPDRNTEAFF
-	-	TRBV6-5	TRBJ1-1	TGTGCCAGCAGTTACGGAGACAGTCAGAACACTGAAGCTTTCTTT	CASSYGDSQNTEAFF
TRBD1	-	TRBV19	TRBJ2-7	TGTGCCAGTAGTAGAACCGGGACAGGGTCGGGCGAGCAGTACTTC	CASSRTGTGSGEQYF
TRBD1	-	TRBV5-1	TRBJ2-7	TGCGCCAGCATAGAGACAGGGGGCGTGCAGTACTTC	CASIETGGVQYF
TRBD2	-	TRBV7-2	TRBJ2-3	TGTGCCAGCAGCCTTCCTGGGACTAGCGGGGGGTGGGATACGCAGTATTTT	CASSLPGTSGGWDTQYF
-	once	TRBV9	TRBJ2-2	TGTGCCAGCAACCGGGACTTCAACACCGGGGAGCTGTTTTTT	CASNRDFNTGELFF
TRBD1	-	TRBV7-9	TRBJ1-5	TGTGCCAGCAGCGGGACAGTCCCTTATAGCAATCAGCCCCAGCATTTT	CASSGTVPYSNQPQHF
TRBD1	-	TRBV9	TRBJ2-3	TGTGCCAGCAGCGTAGAACAGGGGGTCACAGATACGCAGTATTTT	CASSVEQGVTDTQYF
TRBD2	-	TRBV6-4	TRBJ2-2	TGTGCCAGCAGTGACTCATTAGCGGGAGACGTCGGGGAGCTGTTTTTT	CASSDSLAGDVGELFF
-	once	TRBV29-1	TRBJ1-1	TGCAGCGTTCAAGGAGGACAGTTGACTGAAGCTTTCTTT	CSVQGGQLTEAFF
-	-	TRBV5-4	TRBJ1-1	TGTGCCAGCAGCCCCAGTGCTTGGGGGGGACCCAACACTGAAGCTTTCTTT	CASSPSAWGGPNTEAFF
TRBD1	-	TRBV2	TRBJ2-4	TGTGCCAGCAGTGCGGGACAGGTATTAGCCAAAAACATTCAGTACTTC	CASSAGQVLAKNIQYF
-	-	TRBV10-3	TRBJ2-1	TGTGCCATCAGGGAGGGGGCAGGCTCCTACAATGAGCAGTTCTTC	CAIREGAGSYNEQFF
-	few	TRBV10-1	TRBJ1-5	TGCGCCAGCAGTGCGAGTTTGGATCAGCCCCAGCATTTT	CASSASLDQPQHF
-	-	TRBV2	TRBJ1-2	TGTGCCAGCATTTCAGGGGTAACTGGCTACACCTTC	CASISGVTGYTF
-	few	TRBV10-1	TRBJ2-7	TGCGCCAGCAGTGGGGGAGCGTACGAGCAGTACTTC	CASSGGAYEQYF
-	-	TRBV4-1	TRBJ2-7	TGCGCCAGCAGCCAAGCAATCGACACCTACGAGCAGTACTTC	CASSQAIDTYEQYF
TRBD1	-	TRBV7-9	TRBJ2-3	TGTGCCAGCAGCTTAGTTTCCAGGGGGATACTTGGTTATACGCAGTATTTT	CASSLVSRGILGYTQYF
TRBD1	-	TRBV29-1	TRBJ1-1	TGCAGCGCTGAGGGGGCCACTGAAGCTTTCTTT	CSAEGATEAFF
TRBD1	-	TRBV11-2	TRBJ1-2	TGTGCCAGCAGCTTAGTAGGGGACAGCGTTCTCTATGGCTACACCTTC	CASSLVGDSVLYGYTF
TRBD1	-	TRBV10-1	TRBJ2-3	TGCGCCAGCAGTGATTGGGACAGGATAGGGGATACGCAGTATTTT	CASSDWDRIGDTQYF
-	-	TRBV23-1	TRBJ2-1	TGCGCCAGCAGTCAATCGTCGGGGGAGACTCACAATGAGCAGTTCTTC	CASSQSSGETHNEQFF
-	once	TRBV9	TRBJ1-2	TGTGCCAGCAGCACAGGTGGGGGCACTGGCTACACCTTC	CASSTGGGTGYTF
-	-	TRBV7-2	TRBJ1-5	TGTGCCAGCAGCCGCGAAAACCTCTATAGCAATCAGCCCCAGCATTTT	CASSRENLYSNQPQHF
-	few	TRBV11-2	TRBJ1-6	TGTGCCAGCAGCAACAGGGTAACCTCCTATTCACCCCTCCACTTT	CASSNRVTSYSPLHF
TRBD1	few	TRBV19	TRBJ1-6	TGTGCCAGTAGGGCGACAGGGGATAATTCACCCCTCCACTTT	CASRATGDNSPLHF
TRBD2	-	TRBV11-2	TRBJ2-1	TGTGCCAGCAGCTTACAGCGGGGGCCCTTCAGGAATGAGCAGTTCTTC	CASSLQRGPFRNEQFF
-	-	TRBV27	TRBJ1-2	TGTGCCAGCAGTTTATCCCCAGGGTATGGCTACACCTTC	CASSLSPGYGYTF
TRBD2	few	TRBV2	TRBJ2-5	TGTGCCAGCAGTTCGACTAGCGGGGTACACCACTTC	CASSSTSGVHHF
-	-	TRBV2	TRBJ2-2	TGTGCCAGCAGTGTATTCGCAACAATTAAGAACACCGGGGAGCTGTTTTTT	CASSVFATIKNTGELFF
-	-	TRBV11-2	TRBJ1-2	TGTGCCAGCAGCTTAGACCAGGGCAACTATGGCTACACCTTC	CASSLDQGNYGYTF
-	-	TRBV7-2	TRBJ1-2	TGTGCCAGCAGCTTAGGGAGGACAGTCAACTATGGCTACACCTTC	CASSLGRTVNYGYTF
TRBD2	-	TRBV11-2	TRBJ2-7	TGTGCCAGCAGCTTAGTCCTAGCGGGAGGAAGGTCCTACGAGCAGTACTTC	CASSLVLAGGRSYEQYF
TRBD1	-	TRBV7-9	TRBJ2-1	TGTGCCAGCAGCCAGACGGGACAGGGGATCCATGAGCAGTTCTTC	CASSQTGQGIHEQFF
-	-	TRBV14	TRBJ1-1	TGTGCCAGCAGCCAAGGGGGCCCAAAGAACACTGAAGCTTTCTTT	CASSQGGPKNTEAFF
-	-	TRBV5-4	TRBJ2-4	TGTGCCAGCAGCTTGAAGTTCGGCGCGGGCGGAAACATTCAGTACTTC	CASSLKFGAGGNIQYF
-	-	TRBV18	TRBJ2-7	TGTGCCAGCTCCTCCGTGGGGCAGCCTACCTACGAGCAGTACTTC	CASSSVGQPTYEQYF
-	-	TRBV7-2	TRBJ1-6	TGTGCCAGCAGCTTAGTAATCTCGGCGGGCGACTCACCCCTCCACTTT	CASSLVISAGDSPLHF
-	-	TRBV13	TRBJ1-4	TGTGCCAGCAGCTTGGGAGACAGGCAGAATGAAAAACTGTTTTTT	CASSLGDRQNEKLFF
-	-	TRBV10-3	TRBJ1-2	TGTGCCATCAGTGAGGCAGGGGAGGGCTATGGCTACACCTTC	CAISEAGEGYGYTF
-	-	TRBV9	TRBJ2-1	TGTGCCAGCAGCGTCAGCGGACAGAGAACCTACAATGAGCAGTTCTTC	CASSVSGQRTYNEQFF
TRBD1	-	TRBV2	TRBJ1-2	TGTGCCAGCAGTATCGGACAGGGGAGCTATGGCTACACCTTC	CASSIGQGSYGYTF